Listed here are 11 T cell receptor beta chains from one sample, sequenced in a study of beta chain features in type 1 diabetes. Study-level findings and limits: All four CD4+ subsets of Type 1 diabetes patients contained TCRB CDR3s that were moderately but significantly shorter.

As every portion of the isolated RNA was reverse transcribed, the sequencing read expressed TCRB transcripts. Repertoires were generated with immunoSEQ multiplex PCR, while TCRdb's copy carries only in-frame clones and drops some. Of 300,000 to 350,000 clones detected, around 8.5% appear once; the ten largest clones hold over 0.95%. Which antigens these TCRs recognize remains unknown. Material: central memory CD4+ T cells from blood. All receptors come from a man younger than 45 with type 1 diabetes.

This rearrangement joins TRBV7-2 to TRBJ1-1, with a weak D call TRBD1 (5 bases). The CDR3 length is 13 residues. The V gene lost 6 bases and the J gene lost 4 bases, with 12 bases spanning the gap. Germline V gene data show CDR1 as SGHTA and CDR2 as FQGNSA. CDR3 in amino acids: CASRGIGGTEAFF. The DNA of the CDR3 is TGTGCCAGCAGGGGGATCGGGGGCACTGAAGCTTTCTTT.

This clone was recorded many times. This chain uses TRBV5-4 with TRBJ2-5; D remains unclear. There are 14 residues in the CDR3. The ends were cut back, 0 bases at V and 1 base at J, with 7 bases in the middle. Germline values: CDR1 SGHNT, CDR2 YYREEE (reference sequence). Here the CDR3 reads CASSLDMFQETQYF. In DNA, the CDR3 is TGTGCCAGCAGCTTGGATATGTTCCAAGAGACCCAGTACTTC.

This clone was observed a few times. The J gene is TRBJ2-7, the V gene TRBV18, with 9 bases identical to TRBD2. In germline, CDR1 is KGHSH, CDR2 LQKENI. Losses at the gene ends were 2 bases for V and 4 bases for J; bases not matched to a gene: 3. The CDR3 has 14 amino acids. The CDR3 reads CASSPMAGGYEQYF. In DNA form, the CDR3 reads TGTGCCAGCTCACCAATGGCGGGGGGGTACGAGCAGTACTTC.

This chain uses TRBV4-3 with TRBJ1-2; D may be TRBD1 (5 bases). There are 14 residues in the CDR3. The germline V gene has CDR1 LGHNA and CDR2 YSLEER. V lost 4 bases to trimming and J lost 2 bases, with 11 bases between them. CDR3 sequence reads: CASSRGTENYGYTF. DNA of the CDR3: TGCGCCAGCAGCCGCGGGACTGAGAACTATGGCTACACCTTC.

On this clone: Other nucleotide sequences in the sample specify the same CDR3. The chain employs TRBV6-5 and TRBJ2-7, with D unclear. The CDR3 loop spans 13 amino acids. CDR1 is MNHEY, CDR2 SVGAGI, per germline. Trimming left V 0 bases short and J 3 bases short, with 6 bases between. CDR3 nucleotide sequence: TGTGCCAGCAGTTACTCGGGGTACTACGAGCAGTACTTC. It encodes CASSYSGYYEQYF.

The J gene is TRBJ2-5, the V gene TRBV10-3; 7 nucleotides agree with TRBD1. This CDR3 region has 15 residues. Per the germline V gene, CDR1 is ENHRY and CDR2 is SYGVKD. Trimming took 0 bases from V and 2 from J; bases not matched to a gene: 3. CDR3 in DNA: TGTGCCATCAGTGAGTCGTCGGGACAGCAAGAGACCCAGTACTTC. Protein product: CAISESSGQQETQYF.

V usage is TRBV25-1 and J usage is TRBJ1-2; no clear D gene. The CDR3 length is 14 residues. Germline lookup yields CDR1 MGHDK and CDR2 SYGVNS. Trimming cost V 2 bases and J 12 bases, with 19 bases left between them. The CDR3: CASSERSSLAGHTF. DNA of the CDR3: TGTGCCAGCAGTGAACGGAGCTCCCTAGCGGGCCACACCTTC.

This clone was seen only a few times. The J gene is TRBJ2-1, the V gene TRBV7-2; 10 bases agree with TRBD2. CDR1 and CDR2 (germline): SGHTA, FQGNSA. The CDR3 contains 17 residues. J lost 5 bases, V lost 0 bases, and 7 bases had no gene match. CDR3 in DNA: TGTGCCAGCAGCTTAGCTACCGAGCGGGGGGGCCACAATGAGCAGTTCTTC. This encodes CASSLATERGGHNEQFF.

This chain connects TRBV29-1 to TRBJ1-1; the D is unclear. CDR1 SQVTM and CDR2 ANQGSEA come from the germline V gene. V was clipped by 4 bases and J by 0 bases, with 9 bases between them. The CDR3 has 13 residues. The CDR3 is CSVAGTLNTEAFF. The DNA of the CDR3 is TGCAGCGTTGCGGGAACACTGAACACTGAAGCTTTCTTT.

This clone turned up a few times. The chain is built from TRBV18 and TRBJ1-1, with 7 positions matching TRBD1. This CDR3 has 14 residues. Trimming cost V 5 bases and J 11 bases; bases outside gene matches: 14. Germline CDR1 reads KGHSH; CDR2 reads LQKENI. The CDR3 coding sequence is TGTGCCAGCTCAAGACAGGGAGCGGTCGAGGCGGCTTTCTTT. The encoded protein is CASSRQGAVEAAFF.

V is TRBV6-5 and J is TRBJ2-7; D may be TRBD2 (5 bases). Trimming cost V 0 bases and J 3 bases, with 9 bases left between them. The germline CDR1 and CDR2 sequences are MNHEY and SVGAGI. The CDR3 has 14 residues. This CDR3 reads CASSYSKGSYEQYF. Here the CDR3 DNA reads TGTGCCAGCAGTTACTCGAAAGGGAGCTACGAGCAGTACTTC.